Following are 9 T cell receptor beta chains from one sample sequenced in a study of T cell repertoires in cytomegalovirus infection. TCRdb fed the reads into MiXCR, producing one record per CDR3 protein. Seen here are under 350,000 distinct CDR3 sequences, roughly 9.3% observed once, and the top ten hold approximately 2.3%. The sample comprised PBMCs. The receptors come from a human donor in good health (CMV status not recorded). Some clones in this sample may be carry-over from other donors' samples.

This clonotype was seen many times. The chain has TRBV7-8 and TRBJ2-5; 7 bases align to TRBD1. The CDR3 runs 16 residues. V was clipped by 5 bases and J by 1 base; unmatched bases: 10. The germline gives CDR1 SGHVS, CDR2 FQNEAQ. CDR3 region: CASSARQGRGQETQYF. CDR3 DNA sequence: TGTGCCAGCAGCGCACGACAGGGTAGGGGCCAAGAGACCCAGTACTTC.

This clonotype was seen a handful of times. This chain links TRBV12-5 with TRBJ2-1; 10 bases are shared with TRBD1. Germline V gene lookup returns CDR1 LGHNT and CDR2 FRNRAP. CDR3 length: 15 residues. V was clipped by 5 bases and J by 2 bases; unmatched bases: 3. The CDR3 is CASGSGTGAYNEQFF. DNA for the CDR3: TGTGCTAGTGGTAGCGGGACAGGGGCCTACAATGAGCAGTTCTTC.

In its sample, this clonotype was seen many times. The gene calls are TRBV2 and TRBJ1-6, with no clear D. Trimming pared 3 bases from V and 0 bases from J, leaving 9 bases between. The CDR3 loop spans 16 amino acids. In germline, CDR1 is SNHLY, CDR2 FYNNEI. The CDR3, as DNA: TGTGCCAGCAGTGAGGACGGGCCCTCCTATAATTCACCCCTCCACTTT. Protein: CASSEDGPSYNSPLHF.

J is TRBJ1-2 and V is TRBV29-1, with D possibly being TRBD1 (5 bases). This CDR3 contains 13 residues. Trimming cost V 4 bases and J 4 bases, with 13 bases left between them. Per the germline V gene, CDR1 is SQVTM and CDR2 is ANQGSEA. CDR3 in amino acids: CSVVRRDAYGYTF. Written as DNA, the CDR3 is TGCAGCGTTGTGCGAAGGGACGCCTATGGCTACACCTTC. Together with reference TRBV29-1 and TRBJ1-2, the CDR3 gives the full variable domain: SAVISQKPSRDICQRGTSLTIQCQVDSQVTMMFWYRQQPGQSLTLIATANQGSEATYESGFVIDKFPISRPNLTFSTLTVSNMSPEDSSIYLCSVVRRDAYGYTFGSGTRLTVV.

This clonotype has at least ten counts. This chain connects TRBV7-9 to TRBJ1-2, with D tentatively TRBD1 (6 bases). Trimming removed 4 bases at V and 4 bases at J, with 19 bases between. Per the germline V gene, CDR1 is SEHNR and CDR2 is FQNEAQ (reference sequence). The CDR3 extends over 16 amino acids. This chain's CDR3 is CASSSPLAGVSYGYTF. CDR3 in DNA: TGTGCCAGCAGCTCGCCCCTGGCAGGGGTGAGCTATGGCTACACCTTC.

This clonotype has a handful of counts. This sequence joins TRBV20-1 and TRBJ1-2, with a tentative D call TRBD1 (6 bases). V lost 2 bases and J 5 bases, leaving 27 bases between the germline ends. The CDR3 has 18 residues. The germline gives CDR1 DFQATT, CDR2 SNEGSKA (reference sequence). The CDR3 coding sequence is TGCAGTGCTAGACCCCCCGGGACAATTTCTACCTTGGGGTATGGCTACACCTTC. Translation: CSARPPGTISTLGYGYTF.

This clonotype has at least ten counts. The genes are TRBV7-9 and TRBJ2-7; 7 bases agree with TRBD1. The CDR3 spans 14 residues. The V gene end was trimmed by 5 bases and the J gene end by 3 bases; junction bases not matched to a gene: 7. CDR1 SEHNR and CDR2 FQNEAQ come from the germline V gene (reference sequence). The CDR3 bases are TGTGCCAGCAGCGTTCGACAGGGAAACTACGAGCAGTACTTC. It encodes CASSVRQGNYEQYF.

This chain links TRBV29-1 with TRBJ1-2; possible D gene TRBD1, 5 bases. Trimming removed 4 bases from V and 2 bases from J, with 11 bases in between. The CDR3 is made up of 13 amino acids. Germline assignment: CDR1 SQVTM and CDR2 ANQGSEA. The CDR3 DNA sequence: TGCAGCGTTGTAGCAGGGAGCAACTATGGCTACACCTTC. Translated: CSVVAGSNYGYTF.

This sequence joins TRBV28 and TRBJ1-6; D may be TRBD1 (5 bases). V shed 6 bases and J shed 4 bases, with 10 bases lying between them. CDR3 length: 14 amino acids. Germline V gene sequence: CDR1 MDHEN, CDR2 SYDVKM. The CDR3 coding sequence is TGTGCCAGCAGCCCCTCAGGGTATAATTCACCCCTCCACTTT. The encoded protein is CASSPSGYNSPLHF.